This paragraph reports one T cell receptor beta chain. Its antigen is unidentified. Replicate sorted-subset PCRs were loaded with roughly 200 ng DNA, tens of thousands of T cell genomes. Using immunoSEQ multiplex PCR, the repertoire was profiled, and TCRdb retains in-frame clones only, with some absent. The sample records more than 850,000 clones, 75% to 80% being singletons. Looked up from germline, CDR1 is MNHNS and CDR2 is SASEGT. This CDR3 spans 13 amino acids. The ends lost 8 bases at V and 5 bases at J; junction bases unmatched: 8. The data derive from a study of shared clonotypes between healthy human individuals. Study results and limitations: Although depth was large, rarefaction showed that sequencing of the sorted subsets was incomplete. Relative to their counterparts shared across all four donors, non-shared clonotypes exhibited diminished generation probabilities.

The genes are TRBV6-1 and TRBJ1-1; the match to TRBD1 covers 7 bases. This sequence was found in a man aged 18 to 29 in good health. Some clones in this sample may be carry-over from other donors' samples. What was sequenced was memory CD4+ T cells from PBMCs. The subset was: CD45RA-negative fraction. The DNA for the CDR3 is TGTGCCAGCGGGAGGGCAGGGGGGACTGAAGCTTTCTTT. Translation gives CASGRAGGTEAFF.